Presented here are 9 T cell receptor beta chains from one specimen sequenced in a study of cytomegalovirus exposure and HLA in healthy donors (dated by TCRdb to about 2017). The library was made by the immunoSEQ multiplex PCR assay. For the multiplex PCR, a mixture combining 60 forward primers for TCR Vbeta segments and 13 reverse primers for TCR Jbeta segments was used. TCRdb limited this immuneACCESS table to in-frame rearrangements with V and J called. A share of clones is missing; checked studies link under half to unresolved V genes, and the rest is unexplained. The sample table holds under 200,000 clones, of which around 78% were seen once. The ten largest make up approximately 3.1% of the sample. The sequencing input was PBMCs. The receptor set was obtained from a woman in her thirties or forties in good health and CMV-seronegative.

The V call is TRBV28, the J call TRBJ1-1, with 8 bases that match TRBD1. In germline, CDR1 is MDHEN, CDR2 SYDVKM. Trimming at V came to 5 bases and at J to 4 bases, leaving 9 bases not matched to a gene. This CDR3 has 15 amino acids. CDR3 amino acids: CASSTTGAELTEAFF. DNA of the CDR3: TGTGCCAGCAGTACGACAGGGGCCGAACTCACTGAAGCTTTCTTT.

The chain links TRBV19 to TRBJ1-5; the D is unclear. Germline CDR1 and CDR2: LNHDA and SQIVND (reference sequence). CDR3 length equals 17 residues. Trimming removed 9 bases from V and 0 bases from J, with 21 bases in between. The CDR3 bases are TGTGCCAGCTCGCGGTCAACGTTTTTCGATAGCAATCAGCCCCAGCATTTT. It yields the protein CASSRSTFFDSNQPQHF.

CDR3 loop: CASSLVRGIGTNEKLFF. The CDR3 nucleotides read TGTGCCAGCAGCTTAGTCAGGGGTATTGGAACTAATGAAAAACTGTTTTTT. The chain links TRBV11-3 to TRBJ1-4; perhaps TRBD1 as D (6 bases). Germline V gene lookup returns CDR1 SGHNT and CDR2 YENEEA. Deletions cut 1 base from V and 1 base from J, with 13 bases between. The CDR3 is 17 residues long.

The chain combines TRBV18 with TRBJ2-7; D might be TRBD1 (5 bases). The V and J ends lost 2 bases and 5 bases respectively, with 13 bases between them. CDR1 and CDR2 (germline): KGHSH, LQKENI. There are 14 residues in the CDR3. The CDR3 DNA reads TGTGCCAGCTCACCATGGCAGGGTGCTGACGAGCAGTACTTC. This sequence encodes CASSPWQGADEQYF.

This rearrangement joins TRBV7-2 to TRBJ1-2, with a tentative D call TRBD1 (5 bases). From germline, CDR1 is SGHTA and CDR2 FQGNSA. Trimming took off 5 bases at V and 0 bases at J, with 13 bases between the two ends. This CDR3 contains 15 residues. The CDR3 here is CASSPTGKTNYGYTF. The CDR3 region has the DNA TGTGCCAGCAGCCCAACAGGAAAAACTAACTATGGCTACACCTTC. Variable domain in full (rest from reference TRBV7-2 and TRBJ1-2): GAGVSQSPSNKVTEKGKDVELRCDPISGHTALYWYRQSLGQGLEFLIYFQGNSAPDKSGLPSDRFSAERTGGSVSTLTIQRTQQEDSAVYLCASSPTGKTNYGYTFGSGTRLTVV.

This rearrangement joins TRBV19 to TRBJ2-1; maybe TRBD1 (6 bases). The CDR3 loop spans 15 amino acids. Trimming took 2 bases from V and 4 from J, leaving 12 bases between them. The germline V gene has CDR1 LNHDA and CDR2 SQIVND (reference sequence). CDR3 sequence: CASSISWGPYNEQFF. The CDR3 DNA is TGTGCCAGTAGTATAAGCTGGGGGCCATACAATGAGCAGTTCTTC.

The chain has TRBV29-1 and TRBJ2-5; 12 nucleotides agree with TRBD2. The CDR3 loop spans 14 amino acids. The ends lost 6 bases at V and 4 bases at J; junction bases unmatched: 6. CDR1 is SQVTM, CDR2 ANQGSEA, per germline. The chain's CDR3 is CSVRLAGARETQYF. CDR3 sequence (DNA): TGCAGCGTCCGACTAGCGGGGGCCCGAGAGACCCAGTACTTC.

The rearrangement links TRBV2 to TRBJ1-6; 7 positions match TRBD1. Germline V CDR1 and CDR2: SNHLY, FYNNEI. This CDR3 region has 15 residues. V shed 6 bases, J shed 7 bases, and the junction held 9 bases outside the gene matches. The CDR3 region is CASRNNRGWNSPLHF. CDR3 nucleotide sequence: TGTGCCAGCAGAAACAACAGGGGTTGGAATTCACCCCTCCACTTT.

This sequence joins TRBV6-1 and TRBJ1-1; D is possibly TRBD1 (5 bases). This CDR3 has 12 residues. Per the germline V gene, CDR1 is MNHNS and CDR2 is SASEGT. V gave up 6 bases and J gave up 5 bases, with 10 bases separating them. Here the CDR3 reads CASRSRGTEAFF. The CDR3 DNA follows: TGTGCCAGCAGGAGTCGGGGGACTGAAGCTTTCTTT.